This T cell receptor (beta chain) came from a study of blood T cell repertoires in COVID-19. As for the study in general: Samples taken during acute and convalescent COVID-19 were collected in the United States, Italy and Spain. In each case, the material was cDNA or gDNA derived from T cells, B-cell-depleted T cells, or PBMCs.

Per the original data handling: Reference gene primers were amplified, and this amplification served to estimate nucleated cell counts. TCRdb keeps only in-frame clones here, not all; method: immunoSEQ multiplex PCR. The V and J calls and clone size come from that table; D and trimming were worked out from the DNA. The repertoire holds about 310,000 clones, around 86% seen once, with 1% in the top ten. V gave up 8 bases and J gave up 0 bases, with 14 bases separating them. The CDR3 totals 15 residues. Germline CDR1 and CDR2: LGHDT and YNNKEL (reference sequence). The clonotype comes from a man aged 50-59 years with active or convalescent COVID-19. The sequenced material came from peripheral blood. This sequence joins TRBV3-1 (or the pseudogene TRBV3-2) and TRBJ1-3; D gene ambiguous. As DNA, the CDR3 is TGTGCCAGCCGCCGTATCTCCTTCTCTGGAAACACCATATATTTT. It is translated as CASRRISFSGNTIYF.